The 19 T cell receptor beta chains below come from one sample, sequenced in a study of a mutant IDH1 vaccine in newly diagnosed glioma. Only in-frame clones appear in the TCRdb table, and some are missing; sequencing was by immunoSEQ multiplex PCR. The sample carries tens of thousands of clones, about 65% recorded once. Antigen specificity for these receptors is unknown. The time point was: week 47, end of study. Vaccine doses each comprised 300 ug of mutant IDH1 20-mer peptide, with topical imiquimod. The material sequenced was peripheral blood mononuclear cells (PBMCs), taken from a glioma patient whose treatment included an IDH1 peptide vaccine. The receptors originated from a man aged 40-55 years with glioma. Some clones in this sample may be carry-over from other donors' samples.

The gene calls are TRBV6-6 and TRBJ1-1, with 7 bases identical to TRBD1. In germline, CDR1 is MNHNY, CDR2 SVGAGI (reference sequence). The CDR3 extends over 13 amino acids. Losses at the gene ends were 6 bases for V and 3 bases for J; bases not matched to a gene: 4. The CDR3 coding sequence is TGTGCCAGCAGGCAGGGGGGGTACACTGAAGCTTTCTTT. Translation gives CASRQGGYTEAFF.

The CDR3 region is CASGPVENSPLHF. The CDR3 bases are TGTGCCAGCGGGCCAGTAGAGAATTCACCCCTCCACTTT. The chain uses TRBV2 and TRBJ1-6, with no clear D. Germline V gene data show CDR1 as SNHLY and CDR2 as FYNNEI. V lost 8 bases and J 7 bases, leaving 12 bases between the germline ends. The CDR3 spans 13 residues.

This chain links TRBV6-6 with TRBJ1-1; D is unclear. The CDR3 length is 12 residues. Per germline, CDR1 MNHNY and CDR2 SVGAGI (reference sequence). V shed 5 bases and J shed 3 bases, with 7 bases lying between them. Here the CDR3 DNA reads TGTGCCAGCAGTGTGTTGTACACTGAAGCTTTCTTT. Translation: CASSVLYTEAFF.

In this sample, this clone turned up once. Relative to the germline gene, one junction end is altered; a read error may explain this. The DNA of the CDR3 is TGTGCCAGCAGCTTATCCTTGGGGAGCACGGATACGCAGTATTTT. Its protein is CASSLSLGSTDTQYF. V and J are TRBV7-8 and TRBJ2-3; maybe TRBD2 (5 bases). This CDR3 comprises 15 residues. Germline V CDR1 and CDR2: SGHVS, FQNEAQ.

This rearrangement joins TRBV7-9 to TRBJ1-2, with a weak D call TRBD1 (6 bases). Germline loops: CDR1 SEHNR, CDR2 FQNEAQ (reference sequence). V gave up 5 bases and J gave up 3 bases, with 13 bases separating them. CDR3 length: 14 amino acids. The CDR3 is CASSLAGGDYGYTF. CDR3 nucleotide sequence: TGTGCCAGCAGCCTCGCGGGGGGCGACTATGGCTACACCTTC.

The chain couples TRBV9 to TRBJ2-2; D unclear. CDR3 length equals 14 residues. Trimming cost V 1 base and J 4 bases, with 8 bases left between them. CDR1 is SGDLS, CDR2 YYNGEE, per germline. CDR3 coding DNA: TGTGCCAGCAGCGTAATGGGCGGCACCGGGGAGCTGTTTTTT. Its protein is CASSVMGGTGELFF.

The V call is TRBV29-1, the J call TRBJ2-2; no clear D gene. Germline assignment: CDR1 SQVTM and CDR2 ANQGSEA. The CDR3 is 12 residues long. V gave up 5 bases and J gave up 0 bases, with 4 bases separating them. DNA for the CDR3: TGCAGCGTTATGCCGAACACCGGGGAGCTGTTTTTT. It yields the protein CSVMPNTGELFF.

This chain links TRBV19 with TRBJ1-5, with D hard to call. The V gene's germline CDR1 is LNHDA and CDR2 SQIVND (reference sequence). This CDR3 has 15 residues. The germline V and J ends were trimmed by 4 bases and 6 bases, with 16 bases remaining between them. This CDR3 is CASSNEVLPGQPQHF. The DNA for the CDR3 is TGTGCCAGTAGTAACGAAGTCCTCCCCGGTCAGCCCCAGCATTTT.

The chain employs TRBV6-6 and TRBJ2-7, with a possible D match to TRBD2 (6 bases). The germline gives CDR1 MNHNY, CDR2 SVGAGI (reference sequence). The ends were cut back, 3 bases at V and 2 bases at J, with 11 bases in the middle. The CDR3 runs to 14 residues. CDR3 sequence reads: CASSYIRTTYEQYF. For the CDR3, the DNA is TGTGCCAGCAGTTATATACGGACTACCTACGAGCAGTACTTC.

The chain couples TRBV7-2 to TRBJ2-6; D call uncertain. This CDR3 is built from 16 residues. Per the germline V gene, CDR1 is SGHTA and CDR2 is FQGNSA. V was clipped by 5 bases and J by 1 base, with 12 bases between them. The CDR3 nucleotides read TGTGCCAGCAGCGTTCCCTTTGGGTCTGGGGCCAACGTCCTGACTTTC. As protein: CASSVPFGSGANVLTF.

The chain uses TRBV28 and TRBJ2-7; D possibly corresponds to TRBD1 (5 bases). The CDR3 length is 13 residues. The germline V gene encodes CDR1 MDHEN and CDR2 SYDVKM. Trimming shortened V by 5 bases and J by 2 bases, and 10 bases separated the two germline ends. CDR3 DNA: TGTGCCAGCAGTCGACAGAGACCCTACGAGCAGTACTTC. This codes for CASSRQRPYEQYF.

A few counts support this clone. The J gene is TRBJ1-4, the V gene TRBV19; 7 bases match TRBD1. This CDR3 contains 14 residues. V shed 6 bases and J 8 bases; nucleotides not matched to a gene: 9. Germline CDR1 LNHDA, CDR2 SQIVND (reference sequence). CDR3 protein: CASRDDRVYEKLFF. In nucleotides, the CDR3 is TGTGCCAGTAGAGATGACAGGGTCTACGAAAAACTGTTTTTT.

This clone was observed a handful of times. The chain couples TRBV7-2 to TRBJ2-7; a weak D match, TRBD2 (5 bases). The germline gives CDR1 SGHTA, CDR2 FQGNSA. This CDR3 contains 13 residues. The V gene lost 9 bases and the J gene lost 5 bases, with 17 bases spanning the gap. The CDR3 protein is CARPRAVPHEQYF. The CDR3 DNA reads TGTGCCAGGCCCAGAGCGGTGCCCCACGAGCAGTACTTC.

CDR3 sequence reads: CASSLGYRGDGYTF. CDR3 DNA: TGCGCCAGCAGCTTGGGTTACAGGGGGGATGGCTACACCTTC. This chain connects TRBV5-1 to TRBJ1-2; 8 nucleotides align to TRBD1. In germline, CDR1 is SGHRS, CDR2 YFSETQ. J lost 6 bases, V lost 0 bases, and 4 bases had no gene match. The CDR3 is made up of 14 amino acids.

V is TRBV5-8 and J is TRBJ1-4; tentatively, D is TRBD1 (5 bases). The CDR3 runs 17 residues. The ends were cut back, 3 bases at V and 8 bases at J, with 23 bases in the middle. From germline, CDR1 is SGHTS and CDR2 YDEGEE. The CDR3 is CASSSRDSYTQREKLFF. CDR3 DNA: TGTGCCAGCAGCTCCCGGGACTCCTACACCCAGAGGGAAAAACTGTTTTTT.

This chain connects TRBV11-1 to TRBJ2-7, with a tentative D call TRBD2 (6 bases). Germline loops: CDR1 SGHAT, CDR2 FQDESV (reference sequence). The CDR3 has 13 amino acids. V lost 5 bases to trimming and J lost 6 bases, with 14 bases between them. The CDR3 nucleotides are TGTGCCAGCAGCCGAGGGACTTTTGTCGAGCAGTACTTC. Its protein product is CASSRGTFVEQYF. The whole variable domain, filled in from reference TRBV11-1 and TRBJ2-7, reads EAEVAQSPRYKITEKSQAVAFWCDPISGHATLYWYRQILGQGPELLVQFQDESVVDDSQLPKDRFSAERLKGVDSTLKIQPAELGDSAMYLCASSRGTFVEQYFGPGTRLTVT.

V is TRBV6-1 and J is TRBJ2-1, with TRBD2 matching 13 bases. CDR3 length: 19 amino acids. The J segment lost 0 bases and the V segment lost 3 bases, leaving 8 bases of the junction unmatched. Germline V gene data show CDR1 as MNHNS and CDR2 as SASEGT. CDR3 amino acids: CASSDPGLAGLSSYNEQFF. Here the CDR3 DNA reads TGTGCCAGCAGTGACCCGGGACTAGCGGGACTGAGCTCCTACAATGAGCAGTTCTTC.

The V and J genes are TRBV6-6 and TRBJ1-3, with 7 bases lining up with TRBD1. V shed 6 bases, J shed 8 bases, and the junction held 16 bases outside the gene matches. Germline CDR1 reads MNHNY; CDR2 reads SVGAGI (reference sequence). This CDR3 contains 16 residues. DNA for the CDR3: TGTGCCAGCAGGATACAAGGGGGCAGGAACGGAGACACCATATATTTT. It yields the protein CASRIQGGRNGDTIYF.

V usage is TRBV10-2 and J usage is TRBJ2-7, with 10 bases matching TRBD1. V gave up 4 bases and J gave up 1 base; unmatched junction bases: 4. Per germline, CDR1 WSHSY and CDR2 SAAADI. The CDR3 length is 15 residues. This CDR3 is CASSGDRGHSYEQYF. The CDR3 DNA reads TGCGCCAGCAGTGGGGACAGGGGTCATTCCTACGAGCAGTACTTC.